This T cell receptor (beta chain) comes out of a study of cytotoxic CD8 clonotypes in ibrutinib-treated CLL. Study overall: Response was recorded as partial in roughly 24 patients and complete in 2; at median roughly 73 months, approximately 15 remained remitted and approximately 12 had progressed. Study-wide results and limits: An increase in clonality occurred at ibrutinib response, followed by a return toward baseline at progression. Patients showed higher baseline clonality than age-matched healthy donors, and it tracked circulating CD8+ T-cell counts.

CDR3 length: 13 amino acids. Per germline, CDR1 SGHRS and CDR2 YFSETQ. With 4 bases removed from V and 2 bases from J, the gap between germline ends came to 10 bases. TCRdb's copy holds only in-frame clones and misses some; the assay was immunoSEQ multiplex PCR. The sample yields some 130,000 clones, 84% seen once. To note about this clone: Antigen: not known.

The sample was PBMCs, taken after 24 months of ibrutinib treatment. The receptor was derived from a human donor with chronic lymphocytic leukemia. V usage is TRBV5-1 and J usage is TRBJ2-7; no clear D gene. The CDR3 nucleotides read TGCGCCAGCAGCCCGTCCCATCCCTACGAGCAGTACTTC. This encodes CASSPSHPYEQYF.